This T cell receptor beta chain was recorded in a study of blood T cell repertoires in COVID-19. The overall study: Sample material is recorded as cDNA or gDNA derived from T cells, B-cell-depleted T cells, or PBMCs.

After removal of 4 bases from V and 1 base from J, the junction contained 8 bases not matched to a gene. This CDR3 is built from 18 residues. Germline V lookup: CDR1 MDHEN, CDR2 SYDVKM. Assay used: immunoSEQ multiplex PCR; TCRdb lists only in-frame clones, some missing. The sample contains roughly 75,000 clones, around 85% of which appear only once. The clonotype was recovered from a man between 45 and 60 years old with COVID-19, enrolled during active disease. The specimen sequenced was peripheral blood. The chain has TRBV28 and TRBJ2-6; 9 bases are shared with TRBD1. This CDR3 reads CASSYQQGAGSGANVLTF. The CDR3 DNA sequence: TGTGCCAGCAGTTACCAACAGGGGGCTGGGTCTGGGGCCAACGTCCTGACTTTC.